The 22 T cell receptor beta chains presented below share a single source sample, sequenced in a study of human T cells and chemical hapten exposure. Time point described: patch test 2, 6 weeks after DPC sensitization. This sample's treatment: therapeutic diphenylcyclopropenone sensitization with weekly scalp DPC. Whole blood that had not been fractionated was the source of extracted total RNA. TCRdb processed the RACE reads anew with MiXCR; each CDR3 protein has one entry. Of around 42,000 distinct CDR3 sequences in the sample, about 9.6% were seen once. The specimen comprised whole blood, sampled in connection with sensitization to the hapten diphenylcyclopropenone (DPC). These receptors came from a woman between 25 and 40 years old with alopecia areata. Some clones in this sample may be carry-over from other donors' samples.

This sequence joins TRBV28 and TRBJ2-1, with TRBD2 identical over 7 bases. Germline V gene data show CDR1 as MDHEN and CDR2 as SYDVKM. The CDR3 is 14 residues long. The V and J ends lost 6 bases and 5 bases, in that order; junction bases with no gene match: 7. CDR3: CASRERGPHNEQFF. CDR3 DNA sequence: TGTGCCAGCAGGGAGCGGGGCCCTCACAATGAGCAGTTCTTC.

CDR3 sequence (DNA): TGTGCCAGCAGCCAACTCTCGGGGGGGACCTACGAGCAGTACTTC. Protein: CASSQLSGGTYEQYF. The chain has TRBV3-1 and TRBJ2-7, with 8 bases matching TRBD2. The CDR3 runs 15 residues. Germline V gene sequence: CDR1 LGHDT, CDR2 YNNKEL (reference sequence). V was pared by 2 bases and J by 2 bases, with 5 bases of the junction left unmatched.

This clonotype showed up many times. The chain uses TRBV6-6 and TRBJ2-3; weak D call: TRBD1 (6 bases). From germline, CDR1 is MNHNY and CDR2 SVGAGI (reference sequence). Trimming took 8 bases from V and 6 from J, leaving 21 bases between them. The length of the CDR3 is 15 residues. DNA of the CDR3: TGTGCCAGCGCCACCGGGGCAGGGGCAGGGGATACGCAGTATTTT. Translated, it gives CASATGAGAGDTQYF.

At least ten counts were recorded for this clonotype. The chain recombines TRBV5-6 with TRBJ2-2, with 10 bases lining up with TRBD2. The CDR3 contains 17 residues. The V gene end was trimmed by 3 bases and the J gene end by 2 bases; junction bases not matched to a gene: 7. From germline, CDR1 is SGHDT and CDR2 YYEEEE. The CDR3 is CASSSLGLADNTGELFF. In nucleotides, the CDR3 is TGTGCCAGCAGCTCACTCGGACTAGCGGATAACACCGGGGAGCTGTTTTTT.

The chain couples TRBV6-4 to TRBJ1-1; unclear D gene. V was shortened by 7 bases and J by 7 bases, with 22 bases between the two germline ends. The CDR3 totals 15 residues. The germline V gene has CDR1 MRHNA and CDR2 SNTAGT. CDR3 nucleotides: TGTGCCAGCAAACCCCTCGCCACCAGCCCTTTTGAAGCTTTCTTT. As protein: CASKPLATSPFEAFF.

There are many counts of this clonotype. The chain is built from TRBV20-1 and TRBJ2-7, with D possibly matching TRBD1 (5 bases). The V gene's germline CDR1 is DFQATT and CDR2 SNEGSKA (reference sequence). V lost 0 bases to trimming and J lost 1 base, with 10 bases between them. The CDR3 has 14 amino acids. Here the CDR3 reads CSARERTPSYEQYF. The CDR3 nucleotides read TGCAGTGCTAGAGAACGGACACCGTCCTACGAGCAGTACTTC.

CDR3 nucleotides: TGTGCCAGCAGTTACTCGGGGGGGCTCCCATCCTACAATGAGCAGTTCTTC. The encoded protein is CASSYSGGLPSYNEQFF. The chain combines TRBV6-2 or TRBV6-3 with TRBJ2-1; TRBD2 is a possible D gene (7 bases). CDR3 length: 17 residues. Germline loops: CDR1 MNHEY, CDR2 SVGEGT. V lost 0 bases, J lost 1 base, and 13 bases lay in between.

At least ten counts were recorded for this clonotype. J is TRBJ2-5 and V is TRBV9; D not resolved. Germline V CDR1 and CDR2: SGDLS, YYNGEE. This CDR3 is 13 amino acids long. Trimming removed 0 bases at V and 5 bases at J, with 8 bases between. CDR3 DNA sequence: TGTGCCAGCAGCGTAGGCCAGTCGGAGACCCAGTACTTC. Amino acids: CASSVGQSETQYF.

The V and J genes are TRBV28 and TRBJ1-4; TRBD1 agrees at 9 bases. This CDR3 region has 15 residues. J lost 8 bases, V lost 6 bases, and 10 bases had no gene match. Germline V gene data show CDR1 as MDHEN and CDR2 as SYDVKM. CDR3 sequence reads: CASRHTGGAAEKLFF. The CDR3 DNA reads TGTGCCAGCAGACATACAGGGGGCGCAGCCGAAAAACTGTTTTTT.

This clonotype was counted ten times or more. The chain uses TRBV4-2 and TRBJ2-7; no reliable D call. CDR1 is LGHNA and CDR2 is YNFKEQ in the germline V gene. This CDR3 comprises 13 residues. V was clipped by 0 bases and J by 6 bases, with 9 bases between them. Here the CDR3 DNA reads TGTGCCAGCAGCCAAGAAGGCGGCGGCGAGCAGTACTTC. Translated, it gives CASSQEGGGEQYF.

This clonotype has at least ten counts. The CDR3 reads CASSPTGSYNNEQFF. The CDR3 DNA reads TGTGCCAGCAGCCCAACGGGTAGTTATAACAATGAGCAGTTCTTC. V is TRBV7-3 and J is TRBJ2-1; D not certain. V gave up 5 bases and J gave up 5 bases, with 16 bases separating them. CDR1 is SGHTA, CDR2 FQGTGA, per germline. This CDR3 has 15 residues.

In this sample, this clonotype turned up a few times. The CDR3 is CASHETGLTEAFF. Written as DNA, the CDR3 is TGTGCCAGCCATGAGACAGGGCTAACTGAAGCTTTCTTT. The gene calls are TRBV18 and TRBJ1-1; 7 nucleotides agree with TRBD1. The CDR3 loop spans 13 amino acids. V shed 8 bases, J shed 5 bases, and the junction held 8 bases outside the gene matches. Germline V gene data show CDR1 as KGHSH and CDR2 as LQKENI.

In this sample, this clonotype turned up a few times. This chain connects TRBV7-9 to TRBJ2-2, with 9 bases lining up with TRBD1. The ends lost 5 bases at V and 2 bases at J; junction bases unmatched: 9. The CDR3 spans 17 residues. Germline lookup yields CDR1 SEHNR and CDR2 FQNEAQ (reference sequence). The CDR3 spells CASSPPQTGGNTGELFF. The CDR3 region has the DNA TGTGCCAGCAGCCCCCCACAGACAGGGGGTAACACCGGGGAGCTGTTTTTT.

This clonotype has at least ten counts. This rearrangement joins TRBV4-2 to TRBJ2-1, with unresolved D. The CDR3 totals 15 residues. Germline V CDR1 and CDR2: LGHNA, YNFKEQ. V was shortened by 3 bases and J by 8 bases, with 17 bases between the two germline ends. The CDR3 bases are TGTGCCAGCAGCCACACCCGGCGAGACTCGGATGAGCAGTTCTTC. This translates into CASSHTRRDSDEQFF.

Many counts were recorded for this clonotype. The V and J genes are TRBV7-2 and TRBJ1-1; 8 nucleotides align to TRBD1. V lost 2 bases, J lost 3 bases, and 2 bases stayed unmatched. CDR1 and CDR2 (germline): SGHTA, FQGNSA. This CDR3 has 14 residues. The CDR3 sequence: CASSLNRGDTEAFF. CDR3 nucleotides: TGTGCCAGCAGCTTAAACAGGGGGGACACTGAAGCTTTCTTT.

In its sample, this clonotype was seen many times. This sequence joins TRBV11-2 and TRBJ2-1; TRBD1 aligns across 9 bases. V dropped 3 bases and J dropped 10; count of bases not matched to a gene: 10. In germline, CDR1 is SGHAT, CDR2 FQNNGV. The CDR3 runs to 15 residues. CDR3: CASSLMGQGVLEQFF. The CDR3 DNA sequence: TGTGCCAGCAGCTTGATGGGACAGGGTGTTTTGGAGCAGTTCTTC.

The CDR3 loop is CASSLNPGGATNEKLFF. As DNA, the CDR3 is TGTGCCAGCAGCCTGAACCCGGGGGGCGCAACTAATGAAAAACTGTTTTTT. This chain joins TRBV4-2 and TRBJ1-4; possible D gene TRBD1, 6 bases. Germline V gene sequence: CDR1 LGHNA, CDR2 YNFKEQ. This CDR3 spans 17 amino acids. Trimming pared 4 bases from V and 0 bases from J, leaving 15 bases between.

A remark on this clonotype: A much bigger clone sits one base away, suggesting this may be a read error. V and J are TRBV6-2 or TRBV6-3 and TRBJ2-7; the D is unclear. The CDR3 contains 12 residues. Germline CDR1 MNHEY, CDR2 SVGEGT. The CDR3 DNA reads as TGTGCCAGCAGTTACCCGACCTACGAGCTGTACTTC. As protein: CASSYPTYELYF.

At least ten counts were recorded for this clonotype. This chain connects TRBV7-2 to TRBJ2-7, with 7 bases fitting TRBD2. Germline V lookup: CDR1 SGHTA, CDR2 FQGNSA. The CDR3 covers 16 residues. Trimming at V came to 5 bases and at J to 6 bases, leaving 16 bases not matched to a gene. In nucleotides, the CDR3 is TGTGCCAGCAGCGTTAGAGCCCCGGGGGGTTCAGGCGAGCAGTACTTC. Amino acid sequence: CASSVRAPGGSGEQYF.

As for this clonotype: A much larger clone lies a single base off, so this may be a read error. The chain combines TRBV6-1 with TRBJ1-1; possibly TRBD1 for D (5 bases). CDR1 is MNHNS, CDR2 SASEGT, per germline. The CDR3 is 15 amino acids. In nucleotides, the CDR3 is TGTGCCAGCAGTGTTGGGGACGGGGTGAACATTGAAGCTTTCTTT. This sequence encodes CASSVGDGVNIEAFF.

J is TRBJ2-6 and V is TRBV5-4; TRBD2 might be the D (5 bases). V gave up 4 bases and J gave up 0 bases, with 17 bases separating them. The germline gives CDR1 SGHNT, CDR2 YYREEE (reference sequence). The CDR3 sequence is 18 residues long. Here the CDR3 reads CASSRGKDGRSGANVLTF. CDR3 DNA: TGTGCCAGCAGCCGGGGAAAGGACGGGCGCTCTGGGGCCAACGTCCTGACTTTC.

The sample holds many counts of this clonotype. The chain couples TRBV9 to TRBJ1-1, with a weak D call TRBD1 (5 bases). The CDR3 contains 16 residues. CDR1 is SGDLS and CDR2 is YYNGEE in the germline V gene. V shed 3 bases and J shed 5 bases, with 20 bases lying between them. CDR3 nucleotide sequence: TGTGCCAGCAGCGCCGGGGCGGAGGGGCGGAGGACTGAAGCTTTCTTT. Protein sequence: CASSAGAEGRRTEAFF.